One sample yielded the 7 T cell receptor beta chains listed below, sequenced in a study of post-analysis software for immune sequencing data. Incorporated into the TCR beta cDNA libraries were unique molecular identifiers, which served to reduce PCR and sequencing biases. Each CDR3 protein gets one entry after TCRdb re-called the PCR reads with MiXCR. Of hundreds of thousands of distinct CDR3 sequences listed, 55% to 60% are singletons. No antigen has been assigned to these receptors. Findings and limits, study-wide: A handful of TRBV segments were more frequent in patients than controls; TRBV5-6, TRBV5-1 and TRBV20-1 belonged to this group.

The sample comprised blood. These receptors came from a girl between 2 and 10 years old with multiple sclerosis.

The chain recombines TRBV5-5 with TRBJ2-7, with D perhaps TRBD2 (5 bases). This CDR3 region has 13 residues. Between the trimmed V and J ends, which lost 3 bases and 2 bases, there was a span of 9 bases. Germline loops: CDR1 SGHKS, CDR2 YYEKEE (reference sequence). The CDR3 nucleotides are TGTGCCAGCAGCTGGACTGCTACCTACGAGCAGTACTTC. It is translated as CASSWTATYEQYF. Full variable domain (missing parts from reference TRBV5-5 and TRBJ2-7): DAGVTQSPTHLIKTRGQQVTLRCSPISGHKSVSWYQQVLGQGPQFIFQYYEKEERGRGNFPDRFSARQFPNYSSELNVNALLLGDSALYLCASSWTATYEQYFGPGTRLTVT.

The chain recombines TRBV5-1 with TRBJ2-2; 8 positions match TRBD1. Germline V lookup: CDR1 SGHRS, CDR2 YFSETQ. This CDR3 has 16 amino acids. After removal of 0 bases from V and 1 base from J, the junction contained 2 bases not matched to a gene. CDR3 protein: CASSLGQGQNTGELFF. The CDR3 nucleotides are TGCGCCAGCAGCTTGGGACAGGGGCAGAACACCGGGGAGCTGTTTTTT.

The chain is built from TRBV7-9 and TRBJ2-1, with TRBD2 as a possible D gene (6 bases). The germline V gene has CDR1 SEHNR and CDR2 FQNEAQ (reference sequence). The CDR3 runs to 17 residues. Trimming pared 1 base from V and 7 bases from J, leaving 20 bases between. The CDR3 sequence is CASSLGRDAGSLNEQFF. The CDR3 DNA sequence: TGTGCCAGCAGCTTAGGTCGGGACGCGGGATCTTTAAATGAGCAGTTCTTC.

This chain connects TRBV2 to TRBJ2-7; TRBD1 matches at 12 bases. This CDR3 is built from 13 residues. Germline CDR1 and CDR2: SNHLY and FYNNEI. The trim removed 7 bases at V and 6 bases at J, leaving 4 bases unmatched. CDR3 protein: CASIGTGGGEQYF. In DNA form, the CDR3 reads TGTGCCAGCATCGGGACAGGGGGCGGCGAGCAGTACTTC.

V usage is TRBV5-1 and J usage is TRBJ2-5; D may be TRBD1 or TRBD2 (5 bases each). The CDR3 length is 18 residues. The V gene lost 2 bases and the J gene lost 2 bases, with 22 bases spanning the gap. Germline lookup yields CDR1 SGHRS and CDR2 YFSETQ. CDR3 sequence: CASSFILGQGANQETQYF. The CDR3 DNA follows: TGCGCCAGCAGCTTTATATTGGGGCAGGGAGCGAATCAAGAGACCCAGTACTTC.

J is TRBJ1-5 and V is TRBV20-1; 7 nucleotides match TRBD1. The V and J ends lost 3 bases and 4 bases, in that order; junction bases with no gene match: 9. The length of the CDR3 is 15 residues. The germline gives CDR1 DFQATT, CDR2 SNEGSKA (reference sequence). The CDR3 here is CSASETGTVNQPQHF. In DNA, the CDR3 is TGCAGTGCTAGCGAGACCGGGACAGTAAATCAGCCCCAGCATTTT.

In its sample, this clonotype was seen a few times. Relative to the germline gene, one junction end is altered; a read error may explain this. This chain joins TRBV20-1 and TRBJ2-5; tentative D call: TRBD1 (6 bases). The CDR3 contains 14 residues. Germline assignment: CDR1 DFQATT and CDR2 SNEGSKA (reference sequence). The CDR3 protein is CSASPGVVLEIQYF. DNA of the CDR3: TGCAGTGCTAGCCCAGGGGTCGTGTTGGAGATCCAGTACTTC.